Presented here are 20 T cell receptor beta chains from one specimen sequenced in a study of cytomegalovirus exposure and HLA in healthy donors. The PCR contained 60 Vbeta and 13 Jbeta primers. Profiling relied on immunoSEQ multiplex PCR, and the TCRdb table lists in-frame clones only, not all of them. The top ten clones hold around 3% of a sample with over 100,000 clones, about three quarters of them seen once. Material for sequencing was PBMCs. These receptors were taken from a woman aged 30 to 39 in good health and CMV-seropositive.

This chain uses TRBV18 with TRBJ1-2; 7 nucleotides agree with TRBD1. Trimming at V came to 6 bases and at J to 8 bases, leaving 6 bases not matched to a gene. The CDR3 extends over 12 amino acids. CDR1 and CDR2 from the germline V gene are KGHSH and LQKENI. In nucleotides, the CDR3 is TGTGCCAGCTCGAAAGGGGGCGAGGGCTACACCTTC. It translates to CASSKGGEGYTF. The full variable domain, in which reference TRBV18 and TRBJ1-2 provide the parts outside the CDR3, is NAGVMQNPRHLVRRRGQEARLRCSPMKGHSHVYWYRQLPEEGLKFMVYLQKENIIDESGMPKERFSAEFPKEGPSILRIQQVVRGDSAAYFCASSKGGEGYTFGSGTRLTVV.

This clone was detected a few times. The chain employs TRBV11-2 and TRBJ1-1, with D uncertain. Germline CDR1 is SGHAT and CDR2 is FQNNGV. This CDR3 is built from 13 residues. V shed 2 bases and J shed 10 bases, with 14 bases lying between them. The CDR3 coding sequence is TGTGCCAGCAGCTTACTGGTCCGGGTTGGAGCTTTCTTT. As protein: CASSLLVRVGAFF.

The chain links TRBV11-2 to TRBJ2-5; tentative D call: TRBD2 (5 bases). The J call may be faulty, since TRBJ2-7 better matches the DNA end. CDR1 is SGHAT, CDR2 FQNNGV, per germline. The CDR3 loop spans 15 amino acids. The CDR3 sequence is CASSGWTLSSYEQYF. CDR3 DNA sequence: TGTGCCAGCAGCGGCTGGACTCTGAGCTCCTACGAGCAGTACTTC.

This clone was recorded many times. The rearrangement links TRBV10-1 to TRBJ1-1, with TRBD1 as a possible D gene (6 bases). This CDR3 comprises 15 residues. The germline V gene has CDR1 WNHNN and CDR2 SYGVQD (reference sequence). V dropped 5 bases and J dropped 4 bases, with 17 bases sitting between them. The DNA of the CDR3 is TGCGCCAGCAGTTTCCGGGGGGGGGCGGCCACTGAAGCTTTCTTT. This sequence encodes CASSFRGGAATEAFF.

V and J are TRBV9 and TRBJ2-7; a possible D gene is TRBD1 (6 bases). From germline, CDR1 is SGDLS and CDR2 YYNGEE. The V end was cut by 3 bases, the J end by 5 bases, with 12 bases between. The CDR3 length is 13 residues. The CDR3 is CASSGTAFNEQYF. Written as DNA, the CDR3 is TGTGCCAGCAGCGGGACAGCATTCAACGAGCAGTACTTC.

The rearrangement uses TRBV6-1 and TRBJ2-1; 10 bases are shared with TRBD2. The V gene end was trimmed by 7 bases and the J gene end by 5 bases; junction bases not matched to a gene: 8. This CDR3 spans 15 amino acids. Germline CDR1 and CDR2: MNHNS and SASEGT. The CDR3 DNA reads as TGTGCCAGCAACCTTAGCGGGGGGACCCACAATGAGCAGTTCTTC. Translated, it gives CASNLSGGTHNEQFF.

The V call is TRBV6-4, the J call TRBJ1-1, with D possibly matching TRBD1 (6 bases). This CDR3 is 14 amino acids long. CDR1 is MRHNA, CDR2 SNTAGT, per germline. V lost 7 bases and J lost 1, with 13 bases in between. The CDR3 DNA reads as TGTGCCAGCACCTCCCGCAGGGGGAACACTGAAGCTTTCTTT. Residues: CASTSRRGNTEAFF.

This rearrangement joins TRBV7-9 to TRBJ2-2, with 8 bases aligning to TRBD1. Germline V gives CDR1 SEHNR, CDR2 FQNEAQ (reference sequence). After removal of 5 bases from V and 0 bases from J, the junction contained 8 bases not matched to a gene. CDR3 size: 17 residues. The CDR3 protein is CASSLRDRYTNTGELFF. The CDR3 nucleotides read TGTGCCAGCAGCCTCCGGGACAGGTATACGAACACCGGGGAGCTGTTTTTT. The full variable domain, completed using reference TRBV7-9 and TRBJ2-2, is DTGVSQNPRHKITKRGQNVTFRCDPISEHNRLYWYRQTLGQGPEFLTYFQNEAQLEKSRLLSDRFSAERPKGSFSTLEIQRTEQGDSAMYLCASSLRDRYTNTGELFFGEGSRLTVL.

This chain links TRBV10-3 with TRBJ2-4; 7 nucleotides line up with TRBD1. V lost 10 bases, J lost 7 bases, and 7 bases stayed unmatched. Germline CDR1 reads ENHRY; CDR2 reads SYGVKD. The CDR3 length is 12 residues. The DNA of the CDR3 is TGTGCCAGCCGGGACAGAGCGAACATTCAGTACTTC. Protein product: CASRDRANIQYF.

The chain couples TRBV5-5 to TRBJ2-5; 7 bases match TRBD2. Per the germline V gene, CDR1 is SGHKS and CDR2 is YYEKEE (reference sequence). The length of the CDR3 is 13 residues. With V trimmed by 2 bases and J by 10 bases, 8 bases remained unmatched. CDR3 sequence: CASSFPGEGGQYF. Written as DNA, the CDR3 is TGTGCCAGCAGCTTTCCGGGGGAGGGTGGCCAGTACTTC.

As DNA, the CDR3 is TGTGCCAGCAGCTTAGAGACCGGGACAGGGGTCTACAATGAGCAGTTCTTC. Encoded protein: CASSLETGTGVYNEQFF. The rearrangement joins TRBV7-6 to TRBJ2-1, with 10 bases that match TRBD1. The CDR3 contains 17 residues. The J segment lost 3 bases and the V segment lost 1 base, leaving 6 bases of the junction unmatched. CDR1 SGHVS and CDR2 FNYEAQ come from the germline V gene.

This chain's CDR3 is CASRRGDRGIAEAFF. The CDR3 DNA is TGTGCCAGCAGGAGAGGGGACAGGGGAATCGCTGAAGCTTTCTTT. The rearrangement joins TRBV6-1 to TRBJ1-1, with TRBD1 matching 10 bases. The V segment lost 6 bases and the J segment 6 bases; nucleotides outside the gene matches: 10. CDR3 length equals 15 residues. Germline loops: CDR1 MNHNS, CDR2 SASEGT.

The chain carries TRBV27 and TRBJ2-3; 13 bases are shared with TRBD2. Germline V gives CDR1 MNHEY, CDR2 SMNVEV (reference sequence). V shed 3 bases, J shed 6 bases, and the junction held 15 bases outside the gene matches. The CDR3 is made up of 19 amino acids. DNA for the CDR3: TGTGCCAGCAGTTTCCTTCCCGGGACTAGCGGGGTTCGGGGGGATACGCAGTATTTT. Protein sequence: CASSFLPGTSGVRGDTQYF.

The table lists this clone with a count of one. CDR3 residues: CASSQGGLAGGRRETQYF. CDR3 DNA sequence: TGTGCCAGCAGCCAAGGAGGACTAGCGGGGGGGCGTCGAGAGACCCAGTACTTC. This chain joins TRBV4-2 and TRBJ2-5, with 15 bases fitting TRBD2. Germline V gene sequence: CDR1 LGHNA, CDR2 YNFKEQ. This CDR3 contains 18 residues. V dropped 1 base and J dropped 4; count of bases not matched to a gene: 7.

This chain joins TRBV5-1 and TRBJ1-4; TRBD1 is a possible D gene (6 bases). V was pared by 1 base and J by 12 bases, with 10 bases between. The CDR3 is 12 residues long. The V gene's germline CDR1 is SGHRS and CDR2 YFSETQ. The CDR3 DNA is TGCGCCAGCAGCTTGAAGGGGGGGGAACTGTTTTTT. This translates into CASSLKGGELFF.

This clone was recorded a few times. The chain combines TRBV2 with TRBJ1-2, with 7 nucleotides matching TRBD1. Germline V lookup: CDR1 SNHLY, CDR2 FYNNEI. The CDR3 runs 13 residues. Trimming at V came to 6 bases and at J to 2 bases, leaving 3 bases not matched to a gene. In nucleotides, the CDR3 is TGTGCCAGCAGAAGGGACAGCAACTATGGCTACACCTTC. This gives the protein CASRRDSNYGYTF.

The V call is TRBV5-4, the J call TRBJ1-6, with 7 bases identical to TRBD1. The germline CDR1 and CDR2 sequences are SGHNT and YYREEE (reference sequence). CDR3 length equals 15 residues. The trim removed 4 bases at V and 6 bases at J, leaving 7 bases unmatched. The CDR3 nucleotides are TGTGCCAGCAGCCACCCGACAGGGTCTAATTCACCCCTCCACTTT. Protein: CASSHPTGSNSPLHF.

Written as DNA, the CDR3 is TGTGCCAGCAGCGTGCCAGGGGGGCGAGAGACCCAGTACTTC. As protein: CASSVPGGRETQYF. V is TRBV7-2 and J is TRBJ2-5; D may be TRBD1 (7 bases). CDR1 SGHTA and CDR2 FQGNSA come from the germline V gene. The CDR3 is 14 amino acids. Between the trimmed V and J ends, which lost 5 bases and 4 bases, there was a span of 14 bases.

This chain links TRBV4-3 with TRBJ1-2, with D maybe TRBD1 (5 bases). V lost 0 bases and J 5 bases, leaving 13 bases between the germline ends. Germline CDR1 and CDR2: LGHNA and YSLEER. The CDR3 runs to 15 residues. CDR3 sequence (DNA): TGCGCCAGCAGCCAAGATTTCGTTCGACAGTATGGCTACACCTTC. Its protein product is CASSQDFVRQYGYTF.

The chain links TRBV5-1 to TRBJ2-1; 12 positions agree with TRBD2. Germline values: CDR1 SGHRS, CDR2 YFSETQ. The CDR3 runs to 19 residues. With 4 bases clipped from V and 5 bases from J, the junction kept 16 bases outside the gene matches. The CDR3 spells CASSKRLAGGLGKDNEQFF. CDR3 DNA sequence: TGCGCCAGCAGCAAACGTCTAGCGGGGGGGCTGGGGAAGGACAATGAGCAGTTCTTC.